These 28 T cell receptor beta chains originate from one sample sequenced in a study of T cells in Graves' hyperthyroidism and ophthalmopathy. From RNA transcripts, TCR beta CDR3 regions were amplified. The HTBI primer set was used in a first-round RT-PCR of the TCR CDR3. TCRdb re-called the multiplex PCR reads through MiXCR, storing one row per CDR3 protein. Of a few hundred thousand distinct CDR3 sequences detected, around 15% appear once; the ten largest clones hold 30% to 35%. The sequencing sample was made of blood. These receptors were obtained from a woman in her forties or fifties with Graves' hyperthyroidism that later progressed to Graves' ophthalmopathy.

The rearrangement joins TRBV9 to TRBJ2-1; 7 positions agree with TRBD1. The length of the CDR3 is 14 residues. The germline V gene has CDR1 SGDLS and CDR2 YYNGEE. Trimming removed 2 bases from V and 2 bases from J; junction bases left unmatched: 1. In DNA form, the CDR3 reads TGTGCCAGCAGCGTTGACAGGGCCTACAATGAGCAGTTCTTC. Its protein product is CASSVDRAYNEQFF.

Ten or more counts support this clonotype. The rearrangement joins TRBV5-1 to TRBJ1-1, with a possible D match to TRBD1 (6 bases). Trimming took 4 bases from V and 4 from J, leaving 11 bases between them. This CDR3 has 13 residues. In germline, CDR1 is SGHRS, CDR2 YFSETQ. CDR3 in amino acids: CASSRVTGTEAFF. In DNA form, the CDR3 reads TGCGCCAGCAGCCGAGTGACAGGCACTGAAGCTTTCTTT.

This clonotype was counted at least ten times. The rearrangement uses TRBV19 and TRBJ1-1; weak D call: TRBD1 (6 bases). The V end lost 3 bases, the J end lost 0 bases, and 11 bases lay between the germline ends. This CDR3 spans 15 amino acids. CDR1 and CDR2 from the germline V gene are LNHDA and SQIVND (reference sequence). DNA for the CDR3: TGTGCCAGTAGTATTACAGGGAGTCTGAACACTGAAGCTTTCTTT. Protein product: CASSITGSLNTEAFF.

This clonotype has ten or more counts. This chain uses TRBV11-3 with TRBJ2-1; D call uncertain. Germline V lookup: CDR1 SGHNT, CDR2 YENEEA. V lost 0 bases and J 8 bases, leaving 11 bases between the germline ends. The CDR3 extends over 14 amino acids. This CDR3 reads CASSLDPNSHEQFF. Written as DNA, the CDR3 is TGTGCCAGCAGCTTAGATCCCAACAGTCATGAGCAGTTCTTC.

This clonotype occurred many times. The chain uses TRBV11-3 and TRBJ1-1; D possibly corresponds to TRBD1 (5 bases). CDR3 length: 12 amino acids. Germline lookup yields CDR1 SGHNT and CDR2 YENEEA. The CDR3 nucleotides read TGTGCTACCGGAGAGGGGAGCACTGAAGCTTTCTTT. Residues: CATGEGSTEAFF.

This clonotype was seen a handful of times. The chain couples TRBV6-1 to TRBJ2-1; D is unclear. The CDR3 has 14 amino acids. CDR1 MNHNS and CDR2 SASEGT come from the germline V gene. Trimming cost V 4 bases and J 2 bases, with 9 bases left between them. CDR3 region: CASSVDQAYNEQFF. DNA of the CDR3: TGTGCCAGCAGTGTAGATCAGGCCTACAATGAGCAGTTCTTC.

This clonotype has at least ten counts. CDR3 region: CASSPLPTEPNEKLFF. The CDR3 DNA reads as TGTGCCAGCAGTCCCCTCCCGACAGAACCTAATGAAAAACTGTTTTTT. This chain links TRBV2 with TRBJ1-4; possibly TRBD1 for D (5 bases). Germline-derived CDR1 and CDR2 are SNHLY and FYNNEI. The CDR3 has 16 residues. V lost 5 bases, J lost 3 bases, and 16 bases lay in between.

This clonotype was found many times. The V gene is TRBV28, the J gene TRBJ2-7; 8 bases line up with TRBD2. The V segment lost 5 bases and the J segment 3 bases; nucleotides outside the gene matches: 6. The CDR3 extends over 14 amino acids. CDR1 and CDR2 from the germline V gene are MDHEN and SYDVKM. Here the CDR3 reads CASSRRTSSYEQYF. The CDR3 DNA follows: TGTGCCAGCAGTCGCCGGACTAGCAGCTACGAGCAGTACTTC.

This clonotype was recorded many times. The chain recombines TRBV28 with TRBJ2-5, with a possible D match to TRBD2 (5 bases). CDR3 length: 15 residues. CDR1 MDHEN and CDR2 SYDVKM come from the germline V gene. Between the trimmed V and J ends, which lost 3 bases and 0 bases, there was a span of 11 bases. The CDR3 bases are TGTGCCAGCAGTTTGAGTCTCGGGGACCAAGAGACCCAGTACTTC. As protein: CASSLSLGDQETQYF.

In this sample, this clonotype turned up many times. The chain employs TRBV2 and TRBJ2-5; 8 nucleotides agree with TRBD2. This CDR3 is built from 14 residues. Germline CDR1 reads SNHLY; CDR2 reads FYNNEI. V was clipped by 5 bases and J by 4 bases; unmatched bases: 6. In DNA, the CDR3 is TGTGCCAGCAGTCCCCACGGGAGGGCAGAGACCCAGTACTTC. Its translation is CASSPHGRAETQYF.

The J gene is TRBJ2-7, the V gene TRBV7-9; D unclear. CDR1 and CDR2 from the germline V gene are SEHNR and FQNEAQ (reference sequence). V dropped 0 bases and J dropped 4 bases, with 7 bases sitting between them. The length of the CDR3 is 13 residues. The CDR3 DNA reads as TGTGCCAGCAGCTTAGCCGGCAGGTACGAGCAGTACTTC. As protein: CASSLAGRYEQYF.

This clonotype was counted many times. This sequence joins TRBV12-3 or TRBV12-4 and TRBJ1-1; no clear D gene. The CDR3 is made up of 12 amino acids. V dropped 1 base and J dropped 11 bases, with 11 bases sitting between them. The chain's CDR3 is CASSLGEAGAFF. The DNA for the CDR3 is TGTGCCAGCAGTTTAGGCGAGGCGGGGGCTTTCTTT.

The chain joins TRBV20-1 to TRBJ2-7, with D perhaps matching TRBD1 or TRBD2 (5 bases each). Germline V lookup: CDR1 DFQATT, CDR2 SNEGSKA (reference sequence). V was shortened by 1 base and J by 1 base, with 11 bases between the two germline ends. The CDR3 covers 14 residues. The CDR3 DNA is TGCAGTGCTAGAGCCGGGGCTCGGTCCTACGAGCAGTACTTC. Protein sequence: CSARAGARSYEQYF.

The chain's CDR3 is CASSLWYGYGYTF. DNA for the CDR3: TGTGCCAGCAGCTTGTGGTATGGCTATGGCTACACCTTC. The chain recombines TRBV5-6 with TRBJ1-2; D ambiguous. Germline V gene sequence: CDR1 SGHDT, CDR2 YYEEEE. CDR3 length: 13 amino acids. The V end was cut by 1 base, the J end by 4 bases, with 8 bases between.

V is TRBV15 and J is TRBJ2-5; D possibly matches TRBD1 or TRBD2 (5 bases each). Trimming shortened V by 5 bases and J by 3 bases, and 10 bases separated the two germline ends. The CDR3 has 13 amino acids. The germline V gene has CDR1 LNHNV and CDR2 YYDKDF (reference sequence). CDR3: CATSWGREETQYF. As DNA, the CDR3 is TGTGCCACCAGCTGGGGACGGGAAGAGACCCAGTACTTC.

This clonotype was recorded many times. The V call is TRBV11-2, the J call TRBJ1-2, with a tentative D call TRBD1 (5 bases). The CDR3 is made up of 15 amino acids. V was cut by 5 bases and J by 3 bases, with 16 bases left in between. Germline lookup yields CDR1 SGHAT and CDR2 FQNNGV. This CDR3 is CASSLRGGGHYGYTF. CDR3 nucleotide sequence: TGTGCCAGCAGCCTAAGAGGCGGGGGTCACTATGGCTACACCTTC.

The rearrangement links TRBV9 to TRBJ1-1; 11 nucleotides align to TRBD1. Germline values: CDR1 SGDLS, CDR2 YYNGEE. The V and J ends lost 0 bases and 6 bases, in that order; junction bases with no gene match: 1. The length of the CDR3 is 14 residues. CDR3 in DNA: TGTGCCAGCAGCGTAGGGGGACAGGGGGCTGAAGCTTTCTTT. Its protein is CASSVGGQGAEAFF.

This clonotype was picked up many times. CDR3 DNA sequence: TGTGCCAGCAGTTTATTCCGGGCAGGGAGCTCCTACAATGAGCAGTTCTTC. Its protein product is CASSLFRAGSSYNEQFF. The chain combines TRBV27 with TRBJ2-1; D possibly matches TRBD1 or TRBD2 (5 bases each). The CDR3 is 17 amino acids. V dropped 1 base and J dropped 0 bases, with 13 bases sitting between them. The germline gives CDR1 MNHEY, CDR2 SMNVEV (reference sequence).

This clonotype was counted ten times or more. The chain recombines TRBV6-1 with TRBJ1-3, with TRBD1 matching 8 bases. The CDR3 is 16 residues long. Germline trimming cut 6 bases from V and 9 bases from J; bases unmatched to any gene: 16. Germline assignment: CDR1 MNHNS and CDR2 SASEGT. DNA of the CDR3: TGTGCCAGCAGGTTACTTTTGTCAGGGGGCGAGGGCACCATATATTTT. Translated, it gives CASRLLLSGGEGTIYF.

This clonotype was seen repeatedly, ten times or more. The CDR3 reads CASSLLRLAGGQETQYF. The CDR3 bases are TGTGCCAGCAGTTTACTCAGACTAGCGGGAGGGCAAGAGACCCAGTACTTC. The genes are TRBV27 and TRBJ2-5; 14 positions agree with TRBD2. CDR3 size: 17 residues. Looked up from germline, CDR1 is MNHEY and CDR2 is SMNVEV (reference sequence). The junction had 4 bases not matched to a gene; V was cut back by 2 bases and J by 2 bases.

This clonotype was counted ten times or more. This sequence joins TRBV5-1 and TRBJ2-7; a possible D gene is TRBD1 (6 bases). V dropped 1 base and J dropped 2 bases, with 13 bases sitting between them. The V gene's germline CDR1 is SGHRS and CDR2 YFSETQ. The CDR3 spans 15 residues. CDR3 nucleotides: TGCGCCAGCAGCTTGAACAGGGTTTCTACCTACGAGCAGTACTTC. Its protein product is CASSLNRVSTYEQYF.

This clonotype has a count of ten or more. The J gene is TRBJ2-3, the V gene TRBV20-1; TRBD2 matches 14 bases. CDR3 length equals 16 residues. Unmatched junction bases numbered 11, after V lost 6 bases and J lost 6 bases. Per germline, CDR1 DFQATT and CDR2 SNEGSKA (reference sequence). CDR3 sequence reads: CSATGLAGVHLDTQYF. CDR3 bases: TGCAGTGCGACGGGACTAGCGGGAGTGCATCTGGATACGCAGTATTTT.

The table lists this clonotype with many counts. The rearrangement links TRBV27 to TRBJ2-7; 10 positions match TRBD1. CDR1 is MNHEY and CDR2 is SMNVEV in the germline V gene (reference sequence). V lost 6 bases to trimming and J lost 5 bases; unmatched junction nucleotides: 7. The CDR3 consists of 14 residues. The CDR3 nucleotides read TGTGCCAGCAGACTCGGACAGGGGGGCAACGAGCAGTACTTC. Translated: CASRLGQGGNEQYF.

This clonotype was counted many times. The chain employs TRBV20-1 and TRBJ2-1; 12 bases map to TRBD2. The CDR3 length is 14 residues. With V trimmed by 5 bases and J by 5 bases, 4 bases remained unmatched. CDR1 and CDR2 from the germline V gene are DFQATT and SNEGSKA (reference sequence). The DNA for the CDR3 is TGCAGTGCTGCACTAGCGGGAGGTCACAATGAGCAGTTCTTC. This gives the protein CSAALAGGHNEQFF.

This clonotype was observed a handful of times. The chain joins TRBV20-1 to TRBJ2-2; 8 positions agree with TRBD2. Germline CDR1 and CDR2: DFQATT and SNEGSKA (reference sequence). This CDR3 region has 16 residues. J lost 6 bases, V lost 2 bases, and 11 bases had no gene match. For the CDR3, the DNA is TGCAGTGCTAGATCCCCCGGGACTAGAGAACCCGGGGAGCTGTTTTTT. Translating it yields CSARSPGTREPGELFF.

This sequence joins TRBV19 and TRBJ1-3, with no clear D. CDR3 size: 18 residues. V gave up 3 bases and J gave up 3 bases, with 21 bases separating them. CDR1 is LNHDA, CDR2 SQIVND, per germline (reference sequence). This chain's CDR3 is CASSILPGRRAIGNTIYF. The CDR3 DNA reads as TGTGCCAGTAGTATCCTCCCCGGCAGGCGAGCGATTGGAAACACCATATATTTT.

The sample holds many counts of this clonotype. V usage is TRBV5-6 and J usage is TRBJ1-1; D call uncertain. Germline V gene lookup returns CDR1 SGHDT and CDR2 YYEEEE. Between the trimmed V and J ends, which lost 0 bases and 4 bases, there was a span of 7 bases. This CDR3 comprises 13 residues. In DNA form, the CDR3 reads TGTGCCAGCAGCTTGGGCGCGCGCACTGAAGCTTTCTTT. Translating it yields CASSLGARTEAFF.

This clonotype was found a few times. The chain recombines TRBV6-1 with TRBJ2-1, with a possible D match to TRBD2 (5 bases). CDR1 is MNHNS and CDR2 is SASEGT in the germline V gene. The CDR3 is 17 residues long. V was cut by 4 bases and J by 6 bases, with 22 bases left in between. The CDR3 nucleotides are TGTGCCAGCAGTGTGAGGGTGTGGCGGGTGGTAGGCAATGAGCAGTTCTTC. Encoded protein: CASSVRVWRVVGNEQFF.